A selection of T cell receptor beta chains follows, all from one sample in a study of human T cells and chemical hapten exposure. TCRdb itself ran the RACE reads through MiXCR, one entry per CDR3 protein. This table holds around 99,000 distinct CDR3 sequences, roughly a tenth found once. The starting material was whole blood, obtained in connection with sensitization to the hapten diphenylcyclopropenone (DPC). The receptors come from a woman between 35 and 50 years old with alopecia areata. Some clones in this sample may be carry-over from other donors' samples. CDR3s include the opening cysteine and the closing phenylalanine or tryptophan. The D gene is left open where the match is weak. Size tells how often a clone was seen (once, few, many) or the class of an expanded clone, and some rows leave it out.

TRBJ1-1 NA few TRBV2 TGTGCCAGCAGTCAATACCCGACAAAGGCGAATGAAGCTTTCTTT CASSQYPTKANEAFF
TRBJ2-3 TRBD2 many TRBV20-1 TGCAGTGCCGCGGGGGGGGTCGCAGATACGCAGTATTTT CSAAGGVADTQYF
TRBJ1-1 NA many TRBV7-8 TGTGCCAGCAGCTTAAGGAGGGGGGACACTGAAGCTTTCTTT CASSLRRGDTEAFF
TRBJ2-7 TRBD1 many TRBV6-5 TGTGCCAGCAGGGGTACAGGGGGCTCCTACGAGCAGTACTTC CASRGTGGSYEQYF
TRBJ2-5 NA NA TRBV7-3 TGTGCCAGCAGCACCCGAGCGGACGAGACCCAGTACTTC CASSTRADETQYF
TRBJ1-2 NA many TRBV5-1 TGCGCCAGCAGCTTTGGGGCAGGCTATGGCTACACCTTC CASSFGAGYGYTF
TRBJ1-5 NA once TRBV4-3 TGCGCCAGCAGCCAACTGGCCCATGGGCAGCCCCAGCATTTT CASSQLAHGQPQHF
TRBJ2-2 NA many TRBV3-1 TGTGCCAGCAGCCAAGGGGAAGTCGGGGAGCTGTTTTTT CASSQGEVGELFF
TRBJ2-5 NA many TRBV5-6 TGTGCCAGCAGCTTGAATCCGGGGGCCAGAGAGACCCAGTACTTC CASSLNPGARETQYF
TRBJ1-4 NA few TRBV7-9 TGTGCCAGCAGCTTAGAGGCTGTCAATGAAAAACTGTTTTTT CASSLEAVNEKLFF
TRBJ1-5 NA many TRBV4-1 TGCGCCAGCAGCCAGGTGGGTTATCAGCCCCAGCATTTT CASSQVGYQPQHF
TRBJ2-3 TRBD2 NA TRBV7-9 TGTGCCAGCAGCTCCGGGGGGGGCTTCACAGATACGCAGTATTTT CASSSGGGFTDTQYF
TRBJ2-2 NA many TRBV6-6 TGTGCCAGCAGTCCTCGTGGAACAGGGTCGGCCGGGGAGCTGTTTTTT CASSPRGTGSAGELFF
TRBJ1-5 TRBD1 many TRBV18 TGTGCCAGCTCTCCTTCGGACAGGGAGCCCCAGCATTTT CASSPSDREPQHF
TRBJ1-1 TRBD1 NA TRBV27 TGTGCCAGCAAACCACAGGGGGAAGGCGCTGAAGCTTTCTTT CASKPQGEGAEAFF
TRBJ1-3 TRBD1 many TRBV6-6 TGTGCCAGCAGTGACGCAGGGGGCTCTGGAAACACCATATATTTT CASSDAGGSGNTIYF